This TCR beta chain was obtained from a study of cytomegalovirus exposure and HLA in healthy donors. The CDR3 extends over 13 amino acids. V dropped 4 bases and J dropped 2 bases, with 9 bases sitting between them. In germline, CDR1 is SGHDT, CDR2 YYEEEE. The PCR made use of 60 Vbeta and 13 Jbeta primers. The table came from immunoSEQ multiplex PCR; TCRdb's copy has only in-frame clones and leaves some out. Of more than 100,000 clones listed, around 74% are singletons. The chain has TRBV5-6 and TRBJ1-1; D is undetermined. This sequence was found in a man in his sixties in good health and CMV-seropositive. Sequencing was performed on PBMCs. CDR3: CASSLALNTEAFF. Here the CDR3 DNA reads TGTGCCAGCAGCCTTGCACTAAACACTGAAGCTTTCTTT.